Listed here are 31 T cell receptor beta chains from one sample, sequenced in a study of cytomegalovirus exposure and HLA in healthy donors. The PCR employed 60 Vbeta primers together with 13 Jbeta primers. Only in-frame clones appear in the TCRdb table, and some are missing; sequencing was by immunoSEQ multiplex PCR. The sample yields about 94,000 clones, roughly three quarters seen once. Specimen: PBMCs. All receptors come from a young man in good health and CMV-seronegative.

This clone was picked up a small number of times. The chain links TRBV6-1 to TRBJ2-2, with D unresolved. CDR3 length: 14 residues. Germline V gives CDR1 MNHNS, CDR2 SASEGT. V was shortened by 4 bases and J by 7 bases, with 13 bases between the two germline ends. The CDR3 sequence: CASSADMERGELFF. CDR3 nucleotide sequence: TGTGCCAGCAGTGCAGACATGGAACGCGGGGAGCTGTTTTTT.

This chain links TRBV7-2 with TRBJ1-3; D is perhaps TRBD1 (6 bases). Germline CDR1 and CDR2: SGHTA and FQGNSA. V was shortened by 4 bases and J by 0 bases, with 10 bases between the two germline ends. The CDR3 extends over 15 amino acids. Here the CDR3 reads CASSSNRDSGNTIYF. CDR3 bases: TGTGCCAGCAGCTCGAACAGGGACTCTGGAAACACCATATATTTT.

In nucleotides, the CDR3 is TGCGCCAGCAGCCAAGGCGTCCTAGGCGGGAGCTACACTAGCACAGATACGCAGTATTTT. This sequence encodes CASSQGVLGGSYTSTDTQYF. The chain is built from TRBV4-1 and TRBJ2-3; 7 nucleotides match TRBD2. Trimming took 1 base from V and 0 from J; bases not matched to a gene: 16. The CDR3 has 20 amino acids. Germline loops: CDR1 MGHRA, CDR2 YSYEKL.

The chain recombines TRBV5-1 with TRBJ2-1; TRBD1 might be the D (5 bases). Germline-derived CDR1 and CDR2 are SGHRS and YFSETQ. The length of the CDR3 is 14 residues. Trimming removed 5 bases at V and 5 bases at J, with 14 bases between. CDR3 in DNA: TGCGCCAGCAGTCGCATGGGGCAGAACAATGAGCAGTTCTTC. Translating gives CASSRMGQNNEQFF.

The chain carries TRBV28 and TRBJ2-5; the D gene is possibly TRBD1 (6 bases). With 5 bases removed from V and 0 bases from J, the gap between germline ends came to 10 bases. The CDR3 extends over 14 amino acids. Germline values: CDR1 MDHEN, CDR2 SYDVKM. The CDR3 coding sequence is TGTGCCAGCAGTGGGGGCGGGTACCAAGAGACCCAGTACTTC. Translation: CASSGGGYQETQYF.

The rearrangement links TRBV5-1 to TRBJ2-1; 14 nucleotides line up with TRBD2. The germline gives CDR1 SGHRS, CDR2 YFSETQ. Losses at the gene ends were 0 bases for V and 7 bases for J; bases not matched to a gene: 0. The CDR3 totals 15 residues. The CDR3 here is CASSLGLAGGNEQFF. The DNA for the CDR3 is TGCGCCAGCAGCTTGGGACTAGCGGGAGGGAATGAGCAGTTCTTC.

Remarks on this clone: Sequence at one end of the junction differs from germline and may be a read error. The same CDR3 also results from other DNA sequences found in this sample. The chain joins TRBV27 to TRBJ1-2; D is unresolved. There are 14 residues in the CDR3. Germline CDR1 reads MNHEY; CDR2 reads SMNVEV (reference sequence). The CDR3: CASSPSHKTYGYTF. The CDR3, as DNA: TGCGCCAGCAGTCCCTCACACAAAACCTATGGCTACACCTTC.

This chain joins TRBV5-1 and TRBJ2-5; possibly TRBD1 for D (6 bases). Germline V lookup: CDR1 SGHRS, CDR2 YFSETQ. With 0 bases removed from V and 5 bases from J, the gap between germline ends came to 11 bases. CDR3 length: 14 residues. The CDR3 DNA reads TGCGCCAGCAGCTTGGCGTCAGGGGAGGAGACCCAGTACTTC. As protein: CASSLASGEETQYF.

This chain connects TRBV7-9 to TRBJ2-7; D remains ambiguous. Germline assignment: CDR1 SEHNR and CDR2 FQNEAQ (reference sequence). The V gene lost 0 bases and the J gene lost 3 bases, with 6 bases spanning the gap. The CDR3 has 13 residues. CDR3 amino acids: CASSLAHSYEQYF. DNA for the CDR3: TGTGCCAGCAGCTTAGCGCACAGCTACGAGCAGTACTTC.

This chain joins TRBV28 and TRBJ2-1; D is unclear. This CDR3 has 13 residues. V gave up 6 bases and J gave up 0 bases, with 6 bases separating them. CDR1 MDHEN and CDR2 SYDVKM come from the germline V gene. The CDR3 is CASSSGSYNEQFF. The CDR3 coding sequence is TGTGCCAGCAGCTCCGGCTCCTACAATGAGCAGTTCTTC. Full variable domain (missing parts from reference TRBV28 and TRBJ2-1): DVKVTQSSRYLVKRTGEKVFLECVQDMDHENMFWYRQDPGLGLRLIYFSYDVKMKEKGDIPEGYSVSREKKERFSLILESASTNQTSMYLCASSSGSYNEQFFGPGTRLTVL.

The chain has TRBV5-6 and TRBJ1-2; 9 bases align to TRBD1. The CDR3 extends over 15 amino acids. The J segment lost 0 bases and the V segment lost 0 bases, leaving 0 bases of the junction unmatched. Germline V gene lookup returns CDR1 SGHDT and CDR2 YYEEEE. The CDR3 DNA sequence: TGTGCCAGCAGCTTGGGACAGGGGGCTAACTATGGCTACACCTTC. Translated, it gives CASSLGQGANYGYTF.

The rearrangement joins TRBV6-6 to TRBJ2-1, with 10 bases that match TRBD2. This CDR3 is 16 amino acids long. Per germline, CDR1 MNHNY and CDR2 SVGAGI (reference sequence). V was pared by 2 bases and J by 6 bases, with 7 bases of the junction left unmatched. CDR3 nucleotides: TGTGCCAGCAGTTACGGCCAGCCTAGCGGGGGCAATGAGCAGTTCTTC. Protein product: CASSYGQPSGGNEQFF.

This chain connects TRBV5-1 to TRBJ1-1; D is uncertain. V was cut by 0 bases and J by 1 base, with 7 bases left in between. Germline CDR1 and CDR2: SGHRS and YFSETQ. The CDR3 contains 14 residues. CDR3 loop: CASSLVARNTEAFF. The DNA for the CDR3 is TGCGCCAGCAGCTTGGTCGCCAGGAACACTGAAGCTTTCTTT.

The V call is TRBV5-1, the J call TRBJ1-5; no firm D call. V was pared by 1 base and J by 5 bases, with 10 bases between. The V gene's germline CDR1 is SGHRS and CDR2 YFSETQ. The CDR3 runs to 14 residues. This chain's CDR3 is CASSLRGLHQPQHF. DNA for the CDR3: TGCGCCAGCAGCTTGAGAGGATTGCATCAGCCCCAGCATTTT.

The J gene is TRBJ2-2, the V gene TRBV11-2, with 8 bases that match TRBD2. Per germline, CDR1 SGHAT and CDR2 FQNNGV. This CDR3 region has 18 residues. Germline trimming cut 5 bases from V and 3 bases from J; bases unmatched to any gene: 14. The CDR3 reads CASSPTGGGTYDTGELFF. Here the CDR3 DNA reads TGTGCCAGCAGCCCAACCGGGGGGGGGACATATGACACCGGGGAGCTGTTTTTT.

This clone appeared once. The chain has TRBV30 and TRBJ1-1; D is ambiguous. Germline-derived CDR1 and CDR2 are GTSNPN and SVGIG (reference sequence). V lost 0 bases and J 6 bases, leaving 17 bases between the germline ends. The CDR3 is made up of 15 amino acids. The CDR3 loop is CAWSVTGWLSPEAFF. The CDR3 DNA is TGTGCCTGGAGTGTGACGGGGTGGTTAAGCCCTGAAGCTTTCTTT. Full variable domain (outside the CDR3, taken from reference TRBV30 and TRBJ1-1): SQTIHQWPATLVQPVGSPLSLECTVEGTSNPNLYWYRQAAGRGLQLLFYSVGIGQISSEVPQNLSASRPQDRQFILSSKKLLLSDSGFYLCAWSVTGWLSPEAFFGQGTRLTVV.

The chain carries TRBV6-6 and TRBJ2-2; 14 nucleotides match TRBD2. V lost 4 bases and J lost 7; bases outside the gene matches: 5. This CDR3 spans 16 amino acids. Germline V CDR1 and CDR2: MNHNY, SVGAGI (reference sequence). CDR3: CASSSTSGGAGGELFF. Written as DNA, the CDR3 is TGTGCCAGCAGTTCGACTAGCGGGGGGGCTGGCGGGGAGCTGTTTTTT.

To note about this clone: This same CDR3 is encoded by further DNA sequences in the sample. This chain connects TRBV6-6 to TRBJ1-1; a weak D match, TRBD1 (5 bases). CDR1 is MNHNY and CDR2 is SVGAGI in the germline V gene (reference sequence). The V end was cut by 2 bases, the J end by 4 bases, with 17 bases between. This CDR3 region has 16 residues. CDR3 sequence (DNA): TGTGCCAGCAGTTACGACAGCCTGGTTGTGGGCACTGAAGCTTTCTTT. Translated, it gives CASSYDSLVVGTEAFF.

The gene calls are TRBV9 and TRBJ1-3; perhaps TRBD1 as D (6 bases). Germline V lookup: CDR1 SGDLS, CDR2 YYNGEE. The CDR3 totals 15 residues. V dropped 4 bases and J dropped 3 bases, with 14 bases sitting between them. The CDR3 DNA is TGTGCCAGCAGCAAAACACAGGGAGTTGGAAACACCATATATTTT. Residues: CASSKTQGVGNTIYF.

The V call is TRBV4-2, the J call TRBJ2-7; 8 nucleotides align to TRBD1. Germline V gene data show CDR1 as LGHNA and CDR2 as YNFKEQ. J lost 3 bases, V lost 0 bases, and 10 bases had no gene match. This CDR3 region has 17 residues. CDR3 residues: CASSQELRTGRDYEQYF. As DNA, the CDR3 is TGTGCCAGCAGCCAAGAGTTGAGGACAGGGAGAGACTACGAGCAGTACTTC.

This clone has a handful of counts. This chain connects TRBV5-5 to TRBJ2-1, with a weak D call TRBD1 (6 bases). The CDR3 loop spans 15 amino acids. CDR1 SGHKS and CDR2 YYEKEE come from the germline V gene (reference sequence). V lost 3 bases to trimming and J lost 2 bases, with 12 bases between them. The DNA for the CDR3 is TGTGCCAGCAGCTCCGACAGGCGCACCTACAATGAGCAGTTCTTC. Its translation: CASSSDRRTYNEQFF.

CDR3 protein: CASAQADSYEQYF. In nucleotides, the CDR3 is TGTGCCAGCGCCCAAGCGGATTCCTACGAGCAGTACTTC. The J gene is TRBJ2-7, the V gene TRBV6-1; the D gene is possibly TRBD2 (5 bases). CDR3 length equals 13 residues. Germline V lookup: CDR1 MNHNS, CDR2 SASEGT. V lost 8 bases and J 1 base, leaving 12 bases between the germline ends.

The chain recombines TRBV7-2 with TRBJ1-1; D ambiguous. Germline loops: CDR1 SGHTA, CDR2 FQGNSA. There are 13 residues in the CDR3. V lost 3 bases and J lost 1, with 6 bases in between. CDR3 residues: CASSFSQNTEAFF. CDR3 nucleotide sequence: TGTGCCAGCAGCTTTAGTCAGAACACTGAAGCTTTCTTT.

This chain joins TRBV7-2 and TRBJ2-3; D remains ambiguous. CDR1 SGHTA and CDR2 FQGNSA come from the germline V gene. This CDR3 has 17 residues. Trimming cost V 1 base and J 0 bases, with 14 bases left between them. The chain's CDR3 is CASSLVPRSLSTDTQYF. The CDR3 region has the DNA TGTGCCAGCAGCTTAGTCCCCCGGTCGCTAAGCACAGATACGCAGTATTTT.

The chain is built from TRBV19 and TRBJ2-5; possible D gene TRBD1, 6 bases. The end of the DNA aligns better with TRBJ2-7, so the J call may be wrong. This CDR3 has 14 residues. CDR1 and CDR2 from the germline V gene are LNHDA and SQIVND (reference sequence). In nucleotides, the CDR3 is TGTGCCAGTAGTACCTACACAGGGTCCTACGAGCAGTACTTC. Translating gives CASSTYTGSYEQYF.

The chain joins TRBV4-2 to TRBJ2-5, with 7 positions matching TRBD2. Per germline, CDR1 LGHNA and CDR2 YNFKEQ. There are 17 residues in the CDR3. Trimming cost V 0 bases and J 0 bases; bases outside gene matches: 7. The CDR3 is CASSQDLGGGNQETQYF. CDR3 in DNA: TGTGCCAGCAGCCAAGATCTTGGGGGGGGAAACCAAGAGACCCAGTACTTC.

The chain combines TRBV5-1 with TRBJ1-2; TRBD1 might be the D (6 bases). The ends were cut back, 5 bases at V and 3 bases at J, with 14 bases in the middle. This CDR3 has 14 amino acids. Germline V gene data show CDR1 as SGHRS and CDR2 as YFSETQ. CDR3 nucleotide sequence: TGCGCCAGCAGTTGGGACAAGGCTGACTATGGCTACACCTTC. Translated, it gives CASSWDKADYGYTF.

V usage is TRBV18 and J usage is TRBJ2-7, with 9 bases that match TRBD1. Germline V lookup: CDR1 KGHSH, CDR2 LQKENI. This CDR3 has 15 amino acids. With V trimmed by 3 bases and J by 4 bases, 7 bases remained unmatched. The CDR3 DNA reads TGTGCCAGCTCACCGCAAGGACAGGGGAGATACGAGCAGTACTTC. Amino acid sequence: CASSPQGQGRYEQYF.

The CDR3 is CASSPGQGAGGYTF. CDR3 in DNA: TGCGCCAGCTCCCCGGGACAGGGGGCGGGTGGCTACACCTTC. The chain carries TRBV10-2 and TRBJ1-2; 12 bases are a match to TRBD1. The CDR3 covers 14 residues. Germline V gene lookup returns CDR1 WSHSY and CDR2 SAAADI. After removal of 8 bases from V and 7 bases from J, the junction contained 8 bases not matched to a gene.

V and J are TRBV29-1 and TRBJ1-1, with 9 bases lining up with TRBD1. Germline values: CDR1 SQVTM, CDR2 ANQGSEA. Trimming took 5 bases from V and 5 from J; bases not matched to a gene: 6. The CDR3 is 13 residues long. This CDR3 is CSVRTGERTEAFF. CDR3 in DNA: TGCAGCGTTAGGACAGGGGAGAGGACTGAAGCTTTCTTT.

The CDR3 is CANLENTGELFF. The CDR3 nucleotides are TGTGCCAACCTAGAGAACACCGGGGAGCTGTTTTTT. The V and J genes are TRBV6-1 and TRBJ2-2; no clear D. The V and J ends lost 10 bases and 1 base respectively, with 7 bases between them. This CDR3 is built from 12 residues. Germline-derived CDR1 and CDR2 are MNHNS and SASEGT.